This TCR beta chain originates from a study of CD8 T cells in cerebrospinal fluid in Alzheimer's disease (TCRdb year 2020). For the study in its entirety: The study used two single-cell methods, plate-based nested PCR sequencing and droplet-based sequencing, to evaluate clonal expansion of CSF T cells. The study examined whether cerebrospinal fluid from healthy elderly individuals and from patients with neurodegenerative disease contained clonally expanded T cells. In the droplet-based CSF analysis comparing patients with controls, 9 healthy controls (approximately 11,000 cells) and 9 patients with MCI or Alzheimer's disease (roughly 10,000 cells) were included. A total of roughly 24 samples were covered by the CSF gene-expression analysis, in which Parkinson's disease patients were included.

The CDR3 holds 15 amino acids from the cysteine to the phenylalanine. No DNA sequence was recorded. Via the germline V gene, CDR1 is KGHSH and CDR2 LQKENI. In the absence of a count, this clonotype is rated medium-sized (0.01 to 0.1%) from its frequency. It lacks a known antigen. Every participant was in good physical condition and had no acute infectious disease. Biomarkers including neurofilament, amyloid-beta and tau were used to confirm neurodegeneration in the patients. Live CSF cells for droplet-based sequencing were sorted with a live/dead marker. CSF was obtained by lumbar puncture, and immune cells were pelleted by centrifugation at 300g. Each CSF sample was examined for red blood cells, and any sample with blood contamination was excluded. CSF cells were cryopreserved in freezing medium, frozen overnight at -80 °C, and then stored in liquid nitrogen. Before analysis, CSF samples were stored for less than six months.

The study at large found these results: Compared with controls, patients with MCI or Alzheimer's disease had a higher percentage of their CSF TCRs made up by the single largest clone. Only samples with detectable clones went into the overall clonality comparison: around eleven healthy, 5 MCI, 5 AD, and 6 PD. It was cautioned by the authors that a causal link between EBV and Alzheimer's disease is not established by the detection of EBV-specific TCRs in CSF. The EBV-specific clones were neither the most highly expanded clones nor enriched among patients. When the data were pooled, 4 of 6 Alzheimer's patients but only 1 of 10 healthy subjects had a highly expanded clone, defined as one making up at least 3% of TCRs.

Library prep was done by 10x single-cell sequencing. CSF cells were profiled with 10X Genomics single-cell V(D)J and 5' gene-expression libraries. An Illumina NextSeq550 was used to sequence CSF single-cell TCR libraries. As for the original processing: V(D)J reads were aligned to the vdj-GRCh38 alts ensemble 2.0.0 reference and processed with the Cell Ranger vdj pipeline. Clonotypes were defined as cell barcodes sharing the same set of productive CDR3 nucleotide sequences. To link clonality with transcriptional profiles, clonotype information was added to the Seurat v3.0 gene-expression metadata. Any CSF cell with more than 1,800 genes, more than 7,500 UMIs or more than 10% mitochondrial reads was removed. To identify TCRs with known antigen specificity, CDR3-beta sequences were compared against VDJdb. Network analysis of clone sharing used the R package qgraph and included only TCRs with complete alpha and beta chains. TCRdb reprocessed the reads, and each CDR3 protein sequence is entered once, without DNA. The V and J calls were determined by TCRdb, not by the authors. This sample's table contains over a thousand distinct CDR3 sequences. The ten largest account for about 8.2% of the sample.

This clonotype originated in a human donor with Alzheimer's disease. Material: cerebrospinal fluid. The chain is assembled from TRBV18 and TRBJ1-1; the D call from TCRdb, TRBD1, cannot be confirmed without DNA. The CDR3 corresponds to CASSLGGQGVDEAFF.